Shown below are 16 T cell receptor beta chains from a single sample sequenced in a study of CXCR3-negative and CXCR3-positive naive CD8 T cells. Through 5' RACE with UMI labels, the TRB cDNA libraries were prepared. TCRdb reprocessed the 5' RACE reads and stores each CDR3 protein as one record, lacking DNA. The sample data list more than 100,000 distinct CDR3 sequences. The antigens for these receptors are not known. Overall study findings and caveats: Greater hydrophobicity was found in TRB CDR3s of CXCR3-positive naive cells than of CXCR3-negative naive cells.

Sample: naive CXCR3+ CD8+ T cells from blood. The subset here: CD45RO-CCR7+CD27+CD95- naive CD8+ T cells expressing CXCR3 (TNR3+). These receptors were collected from a human donor in good health. Some clones in this sample may be carry-over from other donors' samples.

The genes are TRBV15 and TRBJ2-2; TCRdb returns TRBD2, unconfirmable since there is no DNA. This CDR3 is built from 15 residues. The germline V gene has CDR1 LNHNV and CDR2 YYDKDF (reference sequence). CDR3 region: CATSSVTRFTGELFF.

The rearrangement links TRBV7-8 to TRBJ2-3; the D call of TRBD1 rests on TCRdb alone, since no DNA is present to check it. The CDR3 runs 14 residues. CDR1 is SGHVS, CDR2 FQNEAQ, per germline. The chain's CDR3 is CASAPGPRTDTQYF.

J is TRBJ2-7 and V is TRBV7-2. The CDR3 length is 13 residues. CDR1 SGHTA and CDR2 FQGNSA come from the germline V gene. CDR3 loop: CASSFMQHYEQYF.

The rearrangement uses TRBV7-9 and TRBJ2-1; the TRBD2 assignment by TCRdb is unverifiable without DNA. CDR1 SEHNR and CDR2 FQNEAQ come from the germline V gene (reference sequence). The CDR3 loop spans 16 amino acids. The CDR3 here is CASTIPAGGSHNEQFF.

V gene TRBV21-1 combines with J gene TRBJ2-7; without DNA, the TCRdb call of TRBD2 cannot be checked. TRBV21-1 is a pseudogene. This CDR3 is 15 amino acids long. CDR3 region: CASTLDGREAYEQYF.

The chain joins TRBV2 to TRBJ2-3; the TCRdb D gene call, TRBD2, has no DNA to confirm it. The CDR3 totals 15 residues. Germline V gives CDR1 SNHLY, CDR2 FYNNEI. The CDR3 sequence is CASFGRGANTDTQYF.

This sequence joins TRBV13 and TRBJ2-1; TCRdb selects TRBD1, and the lack of DNA leaves this call unchecked. The CDR3 sequence is 15 residues long. Germline CDR1 reads PRHDT; CDR2 reads FYEKMQ (reference sequence). The chain's CDR3 is CASSPGQGLNNEQFF. Complete variable domain (other parts from reference TRBV13 and TRBJ2-1): AAGVIQSPRHLIKEKRETATLKCYPIPRHDTVYWYQQGPGQDPQFLISFYEKMQSDKGSIPDRFSAQQFSDYHSELNMSSLELGDSALYFCASSPGQGLNNEQFFGPGTRLTVL.

This chain connects TRBV6-6 to TRBJ1-1; without DNA, the TCRdb call of TRBD1 cannot be checked. The CDR3 has 15 amino acids. The germline CDR1 and CDR2 sequences are MNHNY and SVGAGI (reference sequence). The CDR3 spells CASSAQGWGDTEAFF.

The chain has TRBV6-5 and TRBJ2-7. This CDR3 is 14 amino acids long. CDR1 and CDR2 (germline): MNHEY, SVGAGI. The CDR3 protein is CASSYSTTDYEQYF.

V gene TRBV29-1 combines with J gene TRBJ2-3; the D call from TCRdb, TRBD1, cannot be confirmed without DNA. The CDR3 loop spans 14 amino acids. CDR1 and CDR2 (germline): SQVTM, ANQGSEA. CDR3 sequence reads: CSVATGTRTDTQYF.

The chain uses TRBV15 and TRBJ2-7; the D gene TCRdb calls, TRBD1, cannot be checked with no DNA. CDR1 is LNHNV, CDR2 YYDKDF, per germline (reference sequence). The CDR3 contains 16 residues. The CDR3 reads CATSSLFPGPGSEQYF.

The chain has TRBV28 and TRBJ2-5. The CDR3 consists of 14 residues. Germline V CDR1 and CDR2: MDHEN, SYDVKM. CDR3 sequence: CASSLQEYQETQYF.

The rearrangement uses TRBV12-3 or TRBV12-4 and TRBJ2-1. CDR3 length: 13 residues. The CDR3 sequence: CASSSNDYNEQFF.

CDR3: CASSLPGYGRRTEAFF. The J gene is TRBJ1-1, the V gene TRBV28. CDR1 is MDHEN and CDR2 is SYDVKM in the germline V gene. This CDR3 contains 16 residues.

The chain links TRBV5-1 to TRBJ2-7. The CDR3 covers 14 residues. The V gene's germline CDR1 is SGHRS and CDR2 YFSETQ. CDR3 sequence: CASSLGTGPYEQYF.

J is TRBJ2-2 and V is TRBV20-1; the D gene TCRdb calls, TRBD2, cannot be checked with no DNA. CDR1 DFQATT and CDR2 SNEGSKA come from the germline V gene (reference sequence). The CDR3 sequence is 18 residues long. The CDR3 reads CSATFHNTVAGAAGELFF.